Sequencing of this T cell receptor beta chain was carried out in a study of OX40 agonist ivuxolimab in advanced cancers. Overall study: Each patient was given ivuxolimab into a vein every 2 weeks, at 0.01 to 10 mg/kg. Partial response was recorded in three patients: one hepatocellular carcinoma and two cutaneous melanoma cases. Prior checkpoint blockade (anti-PD-1, anti-PD-L1 or anti-CTLA-4) was permitted; over 30% had it.

To note about this clone: Its antigen is not identified.

Deletions cut 2 bases from V and 13 bases from J, with 15 bases between. CDR3 size: 12 residues. Germline CDR1 SGHDN, CDR2 FVKESK. General observations from the study: Average numbers of expanded clones were greater in CD8+ T cells than in CD4+.

Sequencing was performed with immunoSEQ multiplex PCR; in TCRdb, only in-frame clones are kept and a portion is missing. The table records over 20,000 clones, 65% to 90% of them present only once. The material sequenced was CD4+ or CD8+ T cells sorted from blood, taken in a trial of the OX40 agonist ivuxolimab. The sequence came from an adult with an advanced solid tumor such as melanoma, head and neck, liver or kidney cancer. This chain links TRBV14 with TRBJ2-7; D is possibly TRBD1 (6 bases). CDR3 in DNA: TGTGCCAGCAGCCAACCCAACAGGGCGGTATACTTC. Protein sequence: CASSQPNRAVYF.